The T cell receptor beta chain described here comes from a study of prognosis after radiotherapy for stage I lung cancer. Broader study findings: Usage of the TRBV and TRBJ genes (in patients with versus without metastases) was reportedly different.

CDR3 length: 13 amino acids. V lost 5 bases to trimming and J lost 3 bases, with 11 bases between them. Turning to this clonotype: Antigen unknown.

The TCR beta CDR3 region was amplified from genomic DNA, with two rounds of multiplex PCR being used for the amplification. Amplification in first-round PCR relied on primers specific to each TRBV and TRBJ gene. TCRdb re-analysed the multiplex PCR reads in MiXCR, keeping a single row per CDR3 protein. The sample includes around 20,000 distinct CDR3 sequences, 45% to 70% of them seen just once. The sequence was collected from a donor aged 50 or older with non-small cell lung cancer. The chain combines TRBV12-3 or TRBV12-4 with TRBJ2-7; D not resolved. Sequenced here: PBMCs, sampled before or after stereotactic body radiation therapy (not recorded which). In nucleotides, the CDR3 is TGTGCCAGCAGTCATGGACGGTACTACGAGCAGTACTTC. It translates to CASSHGRYYEQYF.